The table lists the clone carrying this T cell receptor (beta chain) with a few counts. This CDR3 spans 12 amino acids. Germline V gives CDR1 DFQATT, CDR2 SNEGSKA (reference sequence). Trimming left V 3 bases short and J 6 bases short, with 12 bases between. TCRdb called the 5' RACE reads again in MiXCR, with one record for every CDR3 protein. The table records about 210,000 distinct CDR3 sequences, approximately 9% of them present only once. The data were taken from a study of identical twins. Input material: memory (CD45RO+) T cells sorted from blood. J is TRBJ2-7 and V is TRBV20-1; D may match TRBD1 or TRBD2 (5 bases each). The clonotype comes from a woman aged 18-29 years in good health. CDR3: CSARDGTAEQYF. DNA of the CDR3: TGCAGTGCTAGGGACGGGACCGCCGAGCAGTACTTC.